Presented here are 14 T cell receptor beta chains from one specimen sequenced in a study of T-cell reconstitution after alpha-beta-depleted transplantation in children. This sample's TCRbeta library carried unique molecular identifier barcodes. A single record per CDR3 protein comes from TCRdb applying MiXCR to the PCR reads. The sample consists of roughly 300,000 distinct CDR3 sequences, 11% of them appearing once. Sample: peripheral blood, taken 180 days after TCRalphabeta/CD19-depleted stem cell transplant. The source of these receptors is a male patient between 2 and 10 years old who had a stem cell transplant for chronic granulomatous disease, so the T cells may come from the graft donor.

This clonotype was counted at least ten times. The rearrangement joins TRBV7-2 to TRBJ1-6; D remains unclear. Trimming removed 0 bases at V and 0 bases at J, with 15 bases between. The CDR3 spans 19 residues. Germline-derived CDR1 and CDR2 are SGHTA and FQGNSA. CDR3 amino acids: CASSLAFLSESSYNSPLHF. CDR3 bases: TGTGCCAGCAGCTTAGCCTTCCTATCGGAAAGCTCCTATAATTCACCCCTCCACTTT.

This clonotype occurred many times. The chain joins TRBV2 to TRBJ2-1, with unresolved D. The CDR3 covers 10 residues. The ends were cut back, 7 bases at V and 5 bases at J, with 3 bases in the middle. Germline assignment: CDR1 SNHLY and CDR2 FYNNEI. The CDR3 DNA follows: TGTGCCAGCATACACAATGAGCAGTTCTTC. This sequence encodes CASIHNEQFF.

The sample holds many counts of this clonotype. This rearrangement joins TRBV15 to TRBJ1-5, with unresolved D. The CDR3 is made up of 18 amino acids. Germline V gene lookup returns CDR1 LNHNV and CDR2 YYDKDF (reference sequence). V was shortened by 1 base and J by 4 bases, with 20 bases between the two germline ends. CDR3 DNA: TGTGCCACCAGCAGAGTGGAGGGATTACCTGGGCATAATCAGCCCCAGCATTTT. Amino acid sequence: CATSRVEGLPGHNQPQHF.

This clonotype was observed many times. The chain joins TRBV7-2 to TRBJ2-7; no clear D. CDR1 is SGHTA and CDR2 is FQGNSA in the germline V gene. The CDR3 runs to 15 residues. V shed 1 base and J shed 4 bases, with 14 bases lying between them. CDR3 residues: CASSLDVTFPYEQYF. The DNA of the CDR3 is TGTGCCAGCAGCTTAGACGTTACTTTCCCTTACGAGCAGTACTTC.

This clonotype was seen ten or more times. V is TRBV12-3 or TRBV12-4 and J is TRBJ1-1; the D gene is possibly TRBD1 (6 bases). The CDR3 covers 15 residues. The V end was cut by 6 bases, the J end by 8 bases, with 22 bases between. The CDR3 region is CASRPSGATPREAFF. The CDR3 nucleotides read TGTGCCAGCAGACCTTCAGGGGCCACTCCCCGGGAAGCTTTCTTT.

This clonotype has a handful of counts. The chain employs TRBV21-1 and TRBJ1-1; the table names TRBD1, a call not compared with the DNA. TRBV21-1 is reported as a pseudogene. The CDR3 runs to 12 residues. CDR3 nucleotides: TGTGCCAGCACTAAGGGGGGGACTGAAGCTTTCTTT. Protein product: CASTKGGTEAFF.

This clonotype appeared many times. The rearrangement joins TRBV12-3 or TRBV12-4 to TRBJ1-6; the D gene is possibly TRBD1 (6 bases). V lost 6 bases to trimming and J lost 7 bases, with 22 bases between them. The length of the CDR3 is 17 residues. The CDR3 DNA is TGTGCCAGCAGCCTAACGGATGGGGGGGCGGTAAATTCACCCCTCCACTTT. This translates into CASSLTDGGAVNSPLHF.

This clonotype was seen at least ten times. This sequence joins TRBV7-9 and TRBJ2-5; D gene unclear. The CDR3 has 15 residues. V lost 4 bases, J lost 1 base, and 13 bases lay in between. Germline V CDR1 and CDR2: SEHNR, FQNEAQ (reference sequence). The CDR3 loop reads CASSSASGPQETQYF. The CDR3 DNA follows: TGTGCCAGCAGCTCCGCGTCAGGCCCCCAAGAGACCCAGTACTTC.

Concerning this clonotype itself: A much bigger clone sits one base away, suggesting this may be a read error. The chain joins TRBV29-1 to TRBJ2-5, with no clear D. The CDR3 has 13 amino acids. Germline V lookup: CDR1 SQVTM, CDR2 ANQGSEA. Trimming cost V 4 bases and J 5 bases, with 14 bases left between them. The CDR3 here is CSVGVRLIETQYF. The CDR3 DNA reads as TGCAGCGTTGGGGTCAGGTTAATTGAGACCCAGTACTTC.

This clonotype was seen many times. The chain has TRBV7-2 and TRBJ2-1; no firm D call. Germline V lookup: CDR1 SGHTA, CDR2 FQGNSA. This CDR3 is built from 15 residues. V was pared by 4 bases and J by 0 bases, with 10 bases between. The CDR3 is CASSSIPSSYNEQFF. The CDR3 DNA reads as TGTGCCAGCAGCTCCATACCGAGCTCCTACAATGAGCAGTTCTTC.

The table lists this clonotype with many counts. The chain couples TRBV20-1 to TRBJ1-3; D ambiguous. The V gene lost 3 bases and the J gene lost 0 bases, with 9 bases spanning the gap. Germline V CDR1 and CDR2: DFQATT, SNEGSKA (reference sequence). This CDR3 has 14 residues. In DNA form, the CDR3 reads TGCAGTGCTAGTTTTATCCACTCTGGAAACACCATATATTTT. This codes for CSASFIHSGNTIYF.

V is TRBV5-1 and J is TRBJ2-2, with 11 bases matching TRBD2. Germline assignment: CDR1 SGHRS and CDR2 YFSETQ. The length of the CDR3 is 16 residues. Losses at the gene ends were 4 bases for V and 6 bases for J; bases not matched to a gene: 8. The DNA for the CDR3 is TGCGCCAGCAGCCAAACTAGCGGGGGATATGCCGGGGAGCTGTTTTTT. Protein product: CASSQTSGGYAGELFF. The whole variable domain, filled in from reference TRBV5-1 and TRBJ2-2, reads KAGVTQTPRYLIKTRGQQVTLSCSPISGHRSVSWYQQTPGQGLQFLFEYFSETQRNKGNFPGRFSGRQFSNSRSEMNVSTLELGDSALYLCASSQTSGGYAGELFFGEGSRLTVL.

This clonotype was recorded at least ten times. The genes are TRBV7-9 and TRBJ2-5; the match to TRBD2 covers 7 bases. V was pared by 3 bases and J by 4 bases, with 5 bases of the junction left unmatched. The CDR3 length is 14 residues. Germline-derived CDR1 and CDR2 are SEHNR and FQNEAQ (reference sequence). CDR3 coding DNA: TGTGCCAGCAGCTTCCCTTGGGGGGGAGAGACCCAGTACTTC. Its protein product is CASSFPWGGETQYF.

This clonotype occurred many times. This chain links TRBV12-3 or TRBV12-4 with TRBJ1-1; D remains ambiguous. The CDR3 has 13 amino acids. V was pared by 8 bases and J by 1 base, with 11 bases between. The CDR3 DNA follows: TGTGCCAGCCTCTTGCCGAGGAACACTGAAGCTTTCTTT. Its translation: CASLLPRNTEAFF.